This TCR beta chain came from a study of T cells in Graves' hyperthyroidism and ophthalmopathy. Overall study results and limits: Blood also carried most thyroid clonotypes expanded above 0.001.

Hyperthyroidism in the patients, aged 18 to 65, was newly diagnosed and under 2 months in duration. It was uncontrolled infection, other autoimmune disease, pregnancy or lactation that excluded patients. Fresh peripheral blood, about 9.6 ml, yielded the PBMCs. About this clonotype: Its specificity is unknown. A read error may produce the germline difference seen at one junction end.

The investigators amplified TCR beta CDR3 regions from RNA transcripts. Researchers ran a first-round RT-PCR on the TCR CDR3 using the HTBI primer set. MiXCR was run by TCRdb on the multiplex PCR reads, yielding one entry per CDR3 protein. The data contain about 400,000 distinct CDR3 sequences, approximately 15% of them seen just once; the ten biggest clones take up about 31%. Looked up from germline, CDR1 is SQVTM and CDR2 is ANQGSEA. This CDR3 contains 13 residues. The rearrangement uses TRBV29-1 and TRBJ1-2; D gene uncertain. This sequence was found in a woman younger than 45 with Graves' hyperthyroidism. Sequencing was carried out using blood. As DNA, the CDR3 is TGCAGCGTTGTGTCAGTTCCAAACTATGGCCACACCTTC. This gives the protein CSVVSVPNYGHTF.